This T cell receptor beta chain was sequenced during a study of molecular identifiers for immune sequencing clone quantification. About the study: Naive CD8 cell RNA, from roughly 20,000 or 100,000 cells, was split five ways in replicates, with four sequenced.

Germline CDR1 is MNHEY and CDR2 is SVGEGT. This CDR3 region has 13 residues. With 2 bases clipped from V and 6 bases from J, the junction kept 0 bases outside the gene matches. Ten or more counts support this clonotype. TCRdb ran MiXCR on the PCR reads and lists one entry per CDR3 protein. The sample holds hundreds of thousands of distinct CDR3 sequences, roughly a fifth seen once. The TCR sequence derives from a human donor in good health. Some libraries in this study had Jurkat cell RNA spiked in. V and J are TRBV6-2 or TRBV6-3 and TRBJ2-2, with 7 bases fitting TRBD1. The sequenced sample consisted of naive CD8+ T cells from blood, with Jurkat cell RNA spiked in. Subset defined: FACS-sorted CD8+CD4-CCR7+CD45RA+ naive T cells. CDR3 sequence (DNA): TGTGCCAGCAGTTACGGGACAGCCGGGGAGCTGTTTTTT. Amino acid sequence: CASSYGTAGELFF.